This TCR beta chain was sequenced in a study of blood T cells in healthy people across ages. Whole-study findings and limits: A greater number of naive CD4+ cells and higher diversity distinguished long-lived donors from aged donors. Age brought a roughly linear fall in TCR beta diversity measured per million T cells. Underestimates were what the diversity estimates from one million T cells were considered to be.

This CDR3 region has 12 residues. Deletions cut 5 bases from V and 6 bases from J, with 11 bases between. Looked up from germline, CDR1 is SEHNR and CDR2 is FQNEAQ (reference sequence). The use of a sample-barcoded 5' primer and a J-beta primer mix characterized a second PCR of roughly 6 to 11 cycles. One entry per CDR3 protein, called by TCRdb with MiXCR from the 5' RACE reads. The top ten hold 20% to 25% of the sample, which has about 970,000 distinct CDR3 sequences, 45% to 60% seen once. This clonotype showed up just a few times. The target antigen is unknown. The V and J genes are TRBV7-9 and TRBJ2-7; D call uncertain. Sequencing was carried out using blood. The sequence was obtained from a woman aged 60 to 75 in good health. The chain's CDR3 is CASSPSLGEQYF. As DNA, the CDR3 is TGTGCCAGCAGCCCATCGTTGGGCGAGCAGTACTTC.